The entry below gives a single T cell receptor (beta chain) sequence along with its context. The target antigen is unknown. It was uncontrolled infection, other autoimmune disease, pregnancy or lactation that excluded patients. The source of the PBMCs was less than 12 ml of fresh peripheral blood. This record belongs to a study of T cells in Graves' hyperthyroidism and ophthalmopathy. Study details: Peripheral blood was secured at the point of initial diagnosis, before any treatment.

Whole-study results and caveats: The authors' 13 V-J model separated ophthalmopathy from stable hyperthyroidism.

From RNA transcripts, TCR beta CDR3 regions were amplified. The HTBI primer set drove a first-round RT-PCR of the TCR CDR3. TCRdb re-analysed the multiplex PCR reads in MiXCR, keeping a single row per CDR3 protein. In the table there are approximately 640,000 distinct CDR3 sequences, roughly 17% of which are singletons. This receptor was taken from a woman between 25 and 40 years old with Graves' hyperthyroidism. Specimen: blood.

CDR3 bases: TGTGCCAGTAGTATAGGACTGGAAGAGAATGAGCAGTTCTTC. Translating gives CASSIGLEENEQFF. The gene calls are TRBV19 and TRBJ2-1; D is unclear. V lost 1 base and J lost 7, with 11 bases in between. Germline loops: CDR1 LNHDA, CDR2 SQIVND (reference sequence). The CDR3 has 14 residues.